Shown below are 32 T cell receptor beta chains from a single sample sequenced in a study of blood T cell repertoires in COVID-19. Produced via immunoSEQ multiplex PCR; TCRdb's table is partial and in-frame only. The repertoire consists of 30,000 to 50,000 clones, with roughly 75% occurring once and the leading ten covering 30% to 40%. The sample taken for sequencing was peripheral blood. Receptors were obtained from a man older than 75 with active or convalescent COVID-19.

This chain connects TRBV5-4 to TRBJ2-5; TRBD1 aligns across 7 bases. The germline gives CDR1 SGHNT, CDR2 YYREEE (reference sequence). This CDR3 has 15 residues. The junction had 4 bases not matched to a gene; V was cut back by 0 bases and J by 2 bases. The CDR3: CASSLGPGQQETQYF. The CDR3 bases are TGTGCCAGCAGCTTGGGACCGGGACAGCAAGAGACCCAGTACTTC.

This chain uses TRBV27 with TRBJ1-3; tentative D call: TRBD1 (5 bases). Germline V lookup: CDR1 MNHEY, CDR2 SMNVEV (reference sequence). The CDR3 extends over 14 amino acids. V lost 5 bases and J lost 0, with 8 bases in between. Here the CDR3 DNA reads TGTGCCAGCAGTGGGGGGGGCTCTGGAAACACCATATATTTT. It is translated as CASSGGGSGNTIYF.

The chain links TRBV25-1 to TRBJ2-5, with D possibly matching TRBD1 (6 bases). The CDR3 consists of 13 residues. The V gene lost 5 bases and the J gene lost 5 bases, with 12 bases spanning the gap. The germline V gene encodes CDR1 MGHDK and CDR2 SYGVNS. The CDR3: CASSPGTPETQYF. CDR3 DNA sequence: TGTGCCAGCAGTCCCGGGACACCCGAGACCCAGTACTTC.

The chain is built from TRBV28 and TRBJ1-5; D gene unclear. V gave up 4 bases and J gave up 0 bases, with 10 bases separating them. The CDR3 extends over 15 amino acids. CDR1 and CDR2 from the germline V gene are MDHEN and SYDVKM. CDR3 coding DNA: TGTGCCAGCAGTTGGGCGGGGATTAGCAATCAGCCCCAGCATTTT. Translated, it gives CASSWAGISNQPQHF.

The chain combines TRBV18 with TRBJ1-1, with D possibly being TRBD1 (5 bases). CDR3 length: 14 residues. The V end lost 2 bases, the J end lost 2 bases, and 9 bases lay between the germline ends. The germline V gene has CDR1 KGHSH and CDR2 LQKENI. CDR3 in DNA: TGTGCCAGCTCACCAGGGGCGCGAAACACTGAAGCTTTCTTT. This encodes CASSPGARNTEAFF.

This sequence joins TRBV4-2 and TRBJ1-5; TRBD1 is a possible D gene (5 bases). The germline V and J ends were trimmed by 0 bases and 5 bases, with 8 bases remaining between them. The length of the CDR3 is 14 residues. CDR1 is LGHNA, CDR2 YNFKEQ, per germline. The CDR3 reads CASSQDQGDQPQHF. The CDR3 nucleotides are TGTGCCAGCAGCCAAGATCAGGGCGATCAGCCCCAGCATTTT.

The V and J genes are TRBV21-1 and TRBJ1-2; TRBD1 was called by the table and not checked on the DNA. TRBV21-1 is described as a pseudogene. The CDR3 runs 19 residues. This CDR3 is CASSTSTPGQGGKRWGYTF. The CDR3 nucleotides are TGTGCCAGCAGCACATCGACCCCGGGACAGGGTGGGAAGCGGTGGGGCTACACCTTC.

The rearrangement uses TRBV21-1 and TRBJ1-2; the table gives TRBD1 as D, unverified against the DNA. TRBV21-1 is assigned pseudogene status. This CDR3 is 15 amino acids long. CDR3 nucleotide sequence: TGTGCCAGCAGCAAAGTCTACAGGGGCTACTATGGCTACACCTTC. It translates to CASSKVYRGYYGYTF.

In this sample, this clone turned up a few times. The chain employs TRBV18 and TRBJ1-5, with D hard to call. Germline assignment: CDR1 KGHSH and CDR2 LQKENI. The CDR3 spans 14 residues. Trimming cost V 4 bases and J 0 bases, with 7 bases left between them. For the CDR3, the DNA is TGTGCCAGCTCACGAGGGTATAGCAATCAGCCCCAGCATTTT. This codes for CASSRGYSNQPQHF. Full variable domain (outside the CDR3, taken from reference TRBV18 and TRBJ1-5): NAGVMQNPRHLVRRRGQEARLRCSPMKGHSHVYWYRQLPEEGLKFMVYLQKENIIDESGMPKERFSAEFPKEGPSILRIQQVVRGDSAAYFCASSRGYSNQPQHFGDGTRLSIL.

This chain connects TRBV30 to TRBJ1-1; no definite D call. CDR1 is GTSNPN, CDR2 SVGIG, per germline (reference sequence). The CDR3 extends over 14 amino acids. V lost 1 base, J lost 1 base, and 10 bases lay in between. CDR3 sequence reads: CAWSGVGRNTEAFF. CDR3 nucleotides: TGTGCCTGGAGTGGGGTGGGCCGGAACACTGAAGCTTTCTTT.

The rearrangement links TRBV5-1 to TRBJ1-1; 7 bases align to TRBD1. CDR3 length: 14 residues. The V segment lost 2 bases and the J segment 5 bases; nucleotides outside the gene matches: 6. Germline CDR1 reads SGHRS; CDR2 reads YFSETQ. This chain's CDR3 is CASSLTTGRTEAFF. The CDR3 DNA is TGCGCCAGCAGCTTAACGACAGGGAGAACTGAAGCTTTCTTT.

This chain connects TRBV28 to TRBJ1-5; the D is unclear. The CDR3 has 13 amino acids. The V and J ends lost 2 bases and 7 bases respectively, with 9 bases between them. Germline lookup yields CDR1 MDHEN and CDR2 SYDVKM. CDR3 region: CASSLLGEQPQHF. The CDR3 region has the DNA TGTGCCAGCAGTTTACTGGGAGAACAGCCCCAGCATTTT.

The chain uses TRBV3-1 (or the pseudogene TRBV3-2) and TRBJ1-4; TRBD1 aligns across 7 bases. Looked up from germline, CDR1 is LGHDT and CDR2 is YNNKEL (reference sequence). This CDR3 region has 14 residues. The trim removed 4 bases at V and 1 base at J, leaving 0 bases unmatched. Here the CDR3 reads CASSRQGTNEKLFF. The CDR3 DNA is TGTGCCAGCAGCCGACAGGGAACTAATGAAAAACTGTTTTTT.

This clone was seen only a few times. This chain uses TRBV7-9 with TRBJ1-5; D not resolved. CDR3 length equals 16 residues. The V gene's germline CDR1 is SEHNR and CDR2 FQNEAQ (reference sequence). V dropped 6 bases and J dropped 0 bases, with 15 bases sitting between them. The CDR3 loop is CASRVKRLYSNQPQHF. CDR3 DNA: TGTGCCAGCAGAGTGAAGAGACTTTATAGCAATCAGCCCCAGCATTTT.

This sequence joins TRBV19 and TRBJ1-1, with D perhaps matching TRBD1 (5 bases). The germline CDR1 and CDR2 sequences are LNHDA and SQIVND (reference sequence). CDR3 size: 14 residues. Trimming shortened V by 5 bases and J by 5 bases, and 15 bases separated the two germline ends. This CDR3 is CASSLGWGRTEAFF. CDR3 bases: TGTGCCAGTAGTTTAGGGTGGGGCCGGACTGAAGCTTTCTTT.

This chain joins TRBV7-2 and TRBJ2-7; maybe TRBD1 (6 bases). The germline CDR1 and CDR2 sequences are SGHTA and FQGNSA. The CDR3 length is 13 residues. Trimming removed 5 bases at V and 3 bases at J, with 11 bases between. CDR3 DNA: TGTGCCAGCAGCATACAGGGTAGCTACGAGCAGTACTTC. This codes for CASSIQGSYEQYF. The full variable domain, completed using reference TRBV7-2 and TRBJ2-7, is GAGVSQSPSNKVTEKGKDVELRCDPISGHTALYWYRQSLGQGLEFLIYFQGNSAPDKSGLPSDRFSAERTGGSVSTLTIQRTQQEDSAVYLCASSIQGSYEQYFGPGTRLTVT.

J is TRBJ1-2 and V is TRBV7-9; tentative D call: TRBD1 (6 bases). Germline lookup yields CDR1 SEHNR and CDR2 FQNEAQ (reference sequence). V lost 7 bases and J 1 base, leaving 19 bases between the germline ends. The CDR3 loop spans 16 amino acids. The CDR3 DNA sequence: TGTGCCAGCACCCTGCAGGGGTCCGCGAATAACTATGGCTACACCTTC. It yields the protein CASTLQGSANNYGYTF.

A few counts support this clone. The chain employs TRBV24-1 and TRBJ2-2; the D is unclear. Trimming cost V 7 bases and J 6 bases, with 5 bases left between them. The CDR3 length is 11 residues. The germline gives CDR1 KGHDR, CDR2 SFDVKD. CDR3 sequence reads: CATRAAGELFF. In DNA, the CDR3 is TGTGCCACCAGGGCTGCCGGGGAGCTGTTTTTT.

V usage is TRBV3-1 (or the pseudogene TRBV3-2) and J usage is TRBJ2-3, with unresolved D. Germline V gene lookup returns CDR1 LGHDT and CDR2 YNNKEL (reference sequence). V lost 0 bases, J lost 4 bases, and 8 bases lay in between. The CDR3 loop spans 14 amino acids. The CDR3 loop reads CASSQDSDPDTQYF. CDR3 DNA sequence: TGTGCCAGCAGCCAAGATAGTGATCCAGATACGCAGTATTTT.

This rearrangement joins TRBV27 to TRBJ2-7, with TRBD1 matching over 10 bases. Trimming removed 6 bases from V and 4 bases from J; junction bases left unmatched: 6. Germline loops: CDR1 MNHEY, CDR2 SMNVEV (reference sequence). The CDR3 has 14 amino acids. The CDR3: CASRRTGGRYEQYF. The CDR3 DNA follows: TGTGCCAGCAGACGGACAGGGGGAAGGTACGAGCAGTACTTC.

This clone is a singleton in its sample. The CDR3: CASSHRGTALYEQYF. As DNA, the CDR3 is TGTGCCAGCAGCCACCGTGGGACAGCTTTATACGAGCAGTACTTC. V is TRBV27 and J is TRBJ2-7; TRBD1 matches at 7 bases. V trimming: 6 bases; J trimming: 4 bases; junction bases outside the gene matches: 12. The CDR3 has 15 amino acids. Germline CDR1 reads MNHEY; CDR2 reads SMNVEV (reference sequence).

V usage is TRBV28 and J usage is TRBJ1-3, with 8 bases that match TRBD1. V shed 5 bases, J shed 4 bases, and the junction held 13 bases outside the gene matches. Germline lookup yields CDR1 MDHEN and CDR2 SYDVKM. The CDR3 length is 17 residues. The CDR3 sequence: CASSRRGRQGNGNTIYF. The CDR3 coding sequence is TGTGCCAGCAGTCGAAGGGGCAGACAGGGGAACGGAAACACCATATATTTT. Drawing the rest from reference TRBV28 and TRBJ1-3, the complete variable domain is DVKVTQSSRYLVKRTGEKVFLECVQDMDHENMFWYRQDPGLGLRLIYFSYDVKMKEKGDIPEGYSVSREKKERFSLILESASTNQTSMYLCASSRRGRQGNGNTIYFGEGSWLTVV.

V and J are TRBV6-5 and TRBJ1-1; D is possibly TRBD1 (5 bases). Trimming stripped 2 bases from V and 5 bases from J, with 9 bases between. Per the germline V gene, CDR1 is MNHEY and CDR2 is SVGAGI. There are 13 residues in the CDR3. CDR3 DNA sequence: TGTGCCAGCAGTTACGGGCAGGGTACTGAAGCTTTCTTT. It is translated as CASSYGQGTEAFF.

This clone was picked up a small number of times. The chain recombines TRBV5-1 with TRBJ1-4, with 7 bases matching TRBD1. Germline V gene data show CDR1 as SGHRS and CDR2 as YFSETQ. V lost 6 bases to trimming and J lost 0 bases; unmatched junction nucleotides: 8. The CDR3 sequence is 16 residues long. The CDR3 sequence: CASTGQDDTTNEKLFF. CDR3 nucleotide sequence: TGCGCCAGCACCGGACAGGATGACACAACTAATGAAAAACTGTTTTTT.

The rearrangement links TRBV7-9 to TRBJ2-1, with a tentative D call TRBD2 (6 bases). The germline gives CDR1 SEHNR, CDR2 FQNEAQ (reference sequence). This CDR3 contains 15 residues. The V end was cut by 5 bases, the J end by 8 bases, with 19 bases between. The CDR3 coding sequence is TGTGCCAGCAGCCCCCCGGGGGTAAGCATCGATGAGCAGTTCTTC. Protein product: CASSPPGVSIDEQFF. Complete variable domain (other parts from reference TRBV7-9 and TRBJ2-1): DTGVSQNPRHKITKRGQNVTFRCDPISEHNRLYWYRQTLGQGPEFLTYFQNEAQLEKSRLLSDRFSAERPKGSFSTLEIQRTEQGDSAMYLCASSPPGVSIDEQFFGPGTRLTVL.

Written as DNA, the CDR3 is TGTGCCAGCTCAGAAAGCGGGGGATCCACAGATACGCAGTATTTT. Its protein is CASSESGGSTDTQYF. The V call is TRBV11-2, the J call TRBJ2-3, with 8 bases lining up with TRBD2. Losses at the gene ends were 8 bases for V and 2 bases for J; bases not matched to a gene: 9. This CDR3 has 15 amino acids. Germline V gene lookup returns CDR1 SGHAT and CDR2 FQNNGV.

The V and J genes are TRBV5-1 and TRBJ2-2; 9 bases align to TRBD1. The CDR3 has 16 amino acids. After removal of 0 bases from V and 3 bases from J, the junction contained 3 bases not matched to a gene. Germline V gives CDR1 SGHRS, CDR2 YFSETQ. This CDR3 reads CASSLGDREDTGELFF. The CDR3 DNA sequence: TGCGCCAGCAGCTTGGGGGACAGGGAGGACACCGGGGAGCTGTTTTTT.

This chain links TRBV9 with TRBJ2-3; TRBD2 aligns across 12 bases. V was pared by 3 bases and J by 10 bases, with 9 bases of the junction left unmatched. This CDR3 is 15 amino acids long. The germline gives CDR1 SGDLS, CDR2 YYNGEE. The CDR3 protein is CASSALAGGAQPQYF. CDR3 nucleotides: TGTGCCAGCAGCGCCCTAGCGGGGGGGGCTCAGCCGCAGTATTTT.

The chain couples TRBV30 to TRBJ2-1; D remains unclear. Trimming left V 3 bases short and J 7 bases short, with 7 bases between. Germline CDR1 reads GTSNPN; CDR2 reads SVGIG (reference sequence). CDR3 length: 11 amino acids. CDR3: CAWRFGNEQFF. CDR3 in DNA: TGTGCCTGGAGGTTCGGGAATGAGCAGTTCTTC.

The chain employs TRBV7-9 and TRBJ2-7; no definite D call. V was shortened by 1 base and J by 1 base, with 11 bases between the two germline ends. Germline V gene data show CDR1 as SEHNR and CDR2 as FQNEAQ (reference sequence). The CDR3 covers 15 residues. CDR3 sequence: CASSLDTAISYEQYF. CDR3 coding DNA: TGTGCCAGCAGCTTAGATACAGCTATATCCTACGAGCAGTACTTC.

J is TRBJ2-6 and V is TRBV6-1; D is ambiguous. The V gene lost 2 bases and the J gene lost 4 bases, with 3 bases spanning the gap. Germline V gives CDR1 MNHNS, CDR2 SASEGT. The CDR3 consists of 13 residues. The CDR3 nucleotides read TGTGCCAGCAGTGAACTCGGGGCCAACGTCCTGACTTTC. Translation gives CASSELGANVLTF.

The J gene is TRBJ1-5, the V gene TRBV28, with a tentative D call TRBD1 (5 bases). From germline, CDR1 is MDHEN and CDR2 SYDVKM. The CDR3 runs 14 residues. Trimming removed 6 bases at V and 3 bases at J, with 12 bases between. The CDR3 loop reads CASRSDSFNQPQHF. DNA of the CDR3: TGTGCCAGCAGATCCGACAGTTTCAATCAGCCCCAGCATTTT. Supplemented by reference TRBV28 and TRBJ1-5, the full variable domain reads DVKVTQSSRYLVKRTGEKVFLECVQDMDHENMFWYRQDPGLGLRLIYFSYDVKMKEKGDIPEGYSVSREKKERFSLILESASTNQTSMYLCASRSDSFNQPQHFGDGTRLSIL.